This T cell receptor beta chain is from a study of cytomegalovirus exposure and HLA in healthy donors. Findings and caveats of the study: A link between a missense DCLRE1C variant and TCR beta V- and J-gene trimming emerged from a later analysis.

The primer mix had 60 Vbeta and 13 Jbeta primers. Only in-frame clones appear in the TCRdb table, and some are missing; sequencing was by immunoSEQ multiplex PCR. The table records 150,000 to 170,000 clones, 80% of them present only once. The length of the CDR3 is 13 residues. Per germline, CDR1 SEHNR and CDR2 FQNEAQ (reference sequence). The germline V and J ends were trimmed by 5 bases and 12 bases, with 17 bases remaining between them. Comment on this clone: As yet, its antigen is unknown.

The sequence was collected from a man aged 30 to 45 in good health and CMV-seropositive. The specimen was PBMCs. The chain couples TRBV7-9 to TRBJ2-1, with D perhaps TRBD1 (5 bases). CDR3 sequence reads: CASSPSPVQGQFF. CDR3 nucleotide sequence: TGTGCCAGCAGCCCTTCCCCGGTCCAGGGGCAGTTCTTC.